Listed below are T cell receptor beta chains from one sample, sequenced in a study of blood T cell repertoires in COVID-19. The protocol was immunoSEQ multiplex PCR, while the TCRdb copy is restricted to in-frame clones and leaves out a portion. The sample yields about 130,000 clones, 79% seen once. The sample taken for sequencing was peripheral blood. Receptors were obtained from a man aged 35-49 years with active or convalescent COVID-19. Each CDR3 is given with its conserved first and last residue. Fields, in order: clone size, J gene, D gene, V gene, CDR3 DNA, CDR3 protein. D genes are given only for firm matches. Clone size appears in some rows only: once, few, many, or a class for an expanded clone.

>NA|TRBJ1-6|TRBD1|TRBV5-1
TGCGCCAGCAAATGGGGGACAGGGGACTCACCCCTCCACTTT
CASKWGTGDSPLHF
>NA|TRBJ1-4|TRBD1|TRBV6-6
TGTGCCAGCAGTTCGGGACAGGGGGAAAAACTGTTTTTT
CASSSGQGEKLFF
>NA|TRBJ2-1|TRBD1|TRBV11-3
TGTGCCAGCAGCTTAGTCAGGGGGTCCCATGAGCAGTTCTTC
CASSLVRGSHEQFF
>once|TRBJ2-2|NA|TRBV13
TGTGCCAGCAGCTTAAGGGGGGGCATATCCGGGGAGCTGTTTTTT
CASSLRGGISGELFF
>NA|TRBJ1-2|NA|TRBV6-1
TGTGCCAGCAGTGACATTGGCTACACCTTC
CASSDIGYTF
>NA|TRBJ1-4|NA|TRBV5-1
TGCGCCAGCAGGGTAAAGGGGTCGTCTAATGAAAAACTGTTTTTT
CASRVKGSSNEKLFF
>NA|TRBJ1-1|NA|TRBV11-3
TGTGCCAGCAGCGAGACAGCAGCAAGGGGCACTGAAGCTTTCTTT
CASSETAARGTEAFF
>few|TRBJ1-4|NA|TRBV24-1
TGTGCCACTACAGGGTTGGAAAAACTGTTTTTT
CATTGLEKLFF
>once|TRBJ2-2|TRBD1|TRBV6-5
TGTGCCAGCAGCCTACAGGGGGCGAGCACCGGGGAGCTGTTTTTT
CASSLQGASTGELFF
>many|TRBJ2-2|NA|TRBV24-1
TGTGCCACCAGCGCTAGAATAAACGGGGAGCTGTTTTTT
CATSARINGELFF
>NA|TRBJ1-4|NA|TRBV3-1/TRBV3-2
TGTGCCAGCCATAGGGGTTTTGGGAATGAAAAACTGTTTTTT
CASHRGFGNEKLFF
>NA|TRBJ1-2|NA|TRBV28
TGTGCCAGCAGTACAGGGATCCTTAACTATGGCTACACCTTC
CASSTGILNYGYTF
>few|TRBJ1-5|NA|TRBV30
TGTGCCTGGAGTGTACAGCCAGATCAGCCCCAGCATTTT
CAWSVQPDQPQHF
>NA|TRBJ2-7|NA|TRBV5-6
TGTGCCAGCAGCTTTCCAGGGACTGACGAGCAGTACTTC
CASSFPGTDEQYF
>few|TRBJ1-2|NA|TRBV6-5
TGTGCCGTGGGCCGGGGTGACTATGGCTACACCTTC
CAVGRGDYGYTF
>few|TRBJ2-1|TRBD2|TRBV28
TGTGCCAGCCCCCGGACTAGCGCGGGGGGAGAGCAGTTCTTC
CASPRTSAGGEQFF
>NA|TRBJ2-5|TRBD2|TRBV2
TGTGCCAGCACCGCGGAGCGGGCGGGGGGGACCCAGTACTTC
CASTAERAGGTQYF
>NA|TRBJ1-4|NA|TRBV7-9
TGTGCCAGCAGAGTACCGGGACAAGGTCGTGAAAAACTGTTTTTT
CASRVPGQGREKLFF
>NA|TRBJ1-1|NA|TRBV9
TGTGCCAGCAGCGCAGACACCCGAACGAGAGGGGCTTTCTTT
CASSADTRTRGAFF
>few|TRBJ2-7|TRBD1|TRBV13
TGTGCCAGCAGCTTAGAAAGGACAGGGGGCGCGGGGGAGCAGTACTTC
CASSLERTGGAGEQYF
>NA|TRBJ1-1|NA|TRBV30
TGTGCCTGGAGTGTACAGCTTCGTAAAGCTTTCTTT
CAWSVQLRKAFF
>NA|TRBJ2-5|NA|TRBV30
TGTGCCTGGAGTGTGGCAGAAGAGACCCAGTACTTC
CAWSVAEETQYF
>NA|TRBJ2-7|TRBD1|TRBV9
TGTGCCAGCAGCGTGCGACAGGGACGGGACGAGCAGTACTTC
CASSVRQGRDEQYF
>once|TRBJ2-1|TRBD2|TRBV15
TGTGCCACCAGCTTTCCCGGGACTAGCGGCGGTGAGCAGTTCTTC
CATSFPGTSGGEQFF
>NA|TRBJ1-4|NA|TRBV7-3
TGTGCCAGCAGCCTCGCGTCGGGGGAAAAACTGTTTTTT
CASSLASGEKLFF
>NA|TRBJ2-3|NA|TRBV24-1
TGTGCCACCAGTGACCCGCTAGGGGGCACAGATACGCAGTATTTT
CATSDPLGGTDTQYF
>NA|TRBJ1-3|NA|TRBV6-5
TGTGCCAGCAGTCGAACCGTGGGCGCTGGAAACACCATATATTTT
CASSRTVGAGNTIYF
>many|TRBJ1-1|NA|TRBV5-4
TGTGCCAGCAGCTTGGTAGGGGATGGGTCTGAAGCTTTCTTT
CASSLVGDGSEAFF
>NA|TRBJ2-5|NA|TRBV3-1/TRBV3-2
TGTGCCAGCAGCTTCCTCCAAGAGACCCAGTACTTC
CASSFLQETQYF
>NA|TRBJ1-2|TRBD1|TRBV30
TGTGCCTGGAGGGAAAAGACAGGGGGTAACTATGGCTACACCTTC
CAWREKTGGNYGYTF